Listed here are 25 T cell receptor beta chains from one sample, sequenced in a study of CD8 T cells in ankylosing spondylitis. No antigens are known for them. TCRdb reanalysed the 5' RACE reads using MiXCR and keeps one entry per CDR3 protein. The table records roughly 350,000 distinct CDR3 sequences, around 8% of them present only once. Study-wide results and caveats: It appeared that ankylosing spondylitis blood was characterized by a TCR beta motif of fewer than 10 highly homologous variants.

Sequenced: blood, either unsorted or a sorted T cell fraction (not recorded which). Receptors originate from a male donor with ankylosing spondylitis.

This clonotype was counted between two and nine times. The chain carries TRBV12-3 or TRBV12-4 and TRBJ2-1, with 10 nucleotides matching TRBD1. Trimming at V came to 6 bases and at J to 4 bases, leaving 6 bases not matched to a gene. CDR3 length: 15 amino acids. The CDR3 DNA follows: TGTGCCAGCAGGCCGGGGACAGGGGAATACAATGAGCAGTTCTTC. Encoded protein: CASRPGTGEYNEQFF.

V is TRBV12-3 or TRBV12-4 and J is TRBJ1-2, with a tentative D call TRBD1 (6 bases). This CDR3 region has 15 residues. The germline V and J ends were trimmed by 0 bases and 4 bases, with 12 bases remaining between them. The CDR3 DNA is TGTGCCAGCAGTTTAGCTCCAGGGGCCAGCTATGGCTACACCTTC. It yields the protein CASSLAPGASYGYTF.

A few counts support this clonotype. The rearrangement joins TRBV10-3 to TRBJ2-1; 8 bases fit TRBD2. The CDR3 is 18 residues long. The germline CDR1 and CDR2 sequences are ENHRY and SYGVKD. Germline trimming cut 0 bases from V and 1 base from J; bases unmatched to any gene: 8. The CDR3 coding sequence is TGTGCCATCAGTGAGTCGAAAGGACTAGCAGGGTCCTACAATGAGCAGTTCTTC. Translated, it gives CAISESKGLAGSYNEQFF.

This chain uses TRBV5-1 with TRBJ2-7; D is uncertain. Germline values: CDR1 SGHRS, CDR2 YFSETQ. Trimming cost V 4 bases and J 9 bases, with 17 bases left between them. CDR3 length: 13 residues. The DNA for the CDR3 is TGCGCCAGCAGCCTCAGGACGGAGTATGCGCAGTACTTC. It encodes CASSLRTEYAQYF.

This clonotype has a handful of counts. This chain links TRBV29-1 with TRBJ1-2; D uncertain. CDR1 and CDR2 (germline): SQVTM, ANQGSEA. V was cut by 7 bases and J by 2 bases, with 11 bases left in between. The CDR3 totals 12 residues. For the CDR3, the DNA is TGCAGCGCCCGGACTGGGAACTATGGCTACACCTTC. Translation: CSARTGNYGYTF.

This clonotype has only a few counts. This chain joins TRBV14 and TRBJ2-2; D gene uncertain. CDR1 and CDR2 (germline): SGHDN, FVKESK. The V and J ends lost 4 bases and 1 base respectively, with 10 bases between them. CDR3 size: 15 residues. Here the CDR3 reads CASSPQWGNTGELFF. The CDR3 region has the DNA TGTGCCAGCAGCCCCCAGTGGGGGAACACCGGGGAGCTGTTTTTT.

The DNA of the CDR3 is TGTGCCAGCTCACCACAGGACAGCAGTAATTCACCCCTCCACTTT. Translation: CASSPQDSSNSPLHF. The rearrangement links TRBV18 to TRBJ1-6; D is possibly TRBD1 (6 bases). Trimming took 1 base from V and 6 from J, leaving 10 bases between them. This CDR3 is built from 15 residues. Germline assignment: CDR1 KGHSH and CDR2 LQKENI.

The sample holds a few counts of this clonotype. The chain recombines TRBV27 with TRBJ2-1, with a tentative D call TRBD1 (6 bases). Trimming stripped 2 bases from V and 2 bases from J, with 10 bases between. This CDR3 is 15 amino acids long. The germline CDR1 and CDR2 sequences are MNHEY and SMNVEV (reference sequence). The CDR3 DNA reads TGTGCCAGCAGTTTACAGGGGAGCCCCTACAATGAGCAGTTCTTC. It is translated as CASSLQGSPYNEQFF.

A few counts support this clonotype. The rearrangement uses TRBV4-3 and TRBJ2-1; 8 bases are shared with TRBD2. Germline loops: CDR1 LGHNA, CDR2 YSLEER. There are 16 residues in the CDR3. Trimming took 4 bases from V and 8 from J; bases not matched to a gene: 13. The CDR3 sequence is CASSPSASGLTDEQFF. In DNA, the CDR3 is TGCGCCAGCAGCCCCTCCGCTAGCGGGCTTACGGATGAGCAGTTCTTC.

This clonotype was recorded many times. The V call is TRBV6-2 or TRBV6-3, the J call TRBJ2-7; D is perhaps TRBD1 (5 bases). Germline V gene lookup returns CDR1 MNHEY and CDR2 SVGEGT. This CDR3 comprises 13 residues. V lost 9 bases and J 3 bases, leaving 15 bases between the germline ends. The CDR3 sequence: CASRSEDNYEQYF. The CDR3 nucleotides are TGTGCCAGTCGCTCAGAGGACAACTACGAGCAGTACTTC.

This sequence joins TRBV28 and TRBJ2-7; D could derive from TRBD1 or TRBD2 (5 bases each). The CDR3 runs to 13 residues. Trimming left V 5 bases short and J 6 bases short, with 14 bases between. CDR1 and CDR2 (germline): MDHEN, SYDVKM. The CDR3 spells CASSPGTLVEQYF. CDR3 in DNA: TGTGCCAGCAGTCCCGGGACGCTCGTCGAGCAGTACTTC.

This chain joins TRBV4-2 and TRBJ2-7; TRBD2 matches 11 bases. This CDR3 region has 15 residues. V shed 3 bases and J 2 bases; nucleotides not matched to a gene: 3. Germline V CDR1 and CDR2: LGHNA, YNFKEQ. The CDR3 protein is CASSQLLAGAYEQYF. CDR3 sequence (DNA): TGTGCCAGCAGCCAGTTACTAGCGGGAGCCTACGAGCAGTACTTC.

This clonotype was observed at least ten times. The CDR3 DNA reads as TGTGCCAGCACCAGGACAGGGACCACAGATACGCAGTATTTT. Amino acids: CASTRTGTTDTQYF. The gene calls are TRBV12-3 or TRBV12-4 and TRBJ2-3, with 8 bases aligning to TRBD1. Germline trimming cut 7 bases from V and 2 bases from J; bases unmatched to any gene: 5. This CDR3 region has 14 residues.

The CDR3 sequence: CSALAGGFHNEQFF. The DNA of the CDR3 is TGCAGTGCTTTAGCGGGAGGGTTCCACAATGAGCAGTTCTTC. The rearrangement joins TRBV20-1 to TRBJ2-1, with 11 bases aligning to TRBD2. Germline values: CDR1 DFQATT, CDR2 SNEGSKA (reference sequence). Trimming took 5 bases from V and 5 from J; bases not matched to a gene: 5. This CDR3 has 14 amino acids.

About this clonotype itself: A much larger clone sits a single nucleotide away, making a read error possible. The chain is built from TRBV20-1 and TRBJ1-1, with 9 bases matching TRBD1. Per the germline V gene, CDR1 is DFQATT and CDR2 is SNEGSKA (reference sequence). The CDR3 consists of 16 residues. CDR3 DNA: TGCTGTGTCTTACAGGGGGCTGGGATAGGGAACACTGAAGCTTTCTTT. The encoded protein is CCVLQGAGIGNTEAFF.

This clonotype was seen a few times. The chain is built from TRBV15 and TRBJ2-2; D unresolved. Germline V gene data show CDR1 as LNHNV and CDR2 as YYDKDF (reference sequence). This CDR3 is built from 15 residues. V was shortened by 0 bases and J by 1 base, with 6 bases between the two germline ends. The CDR3, as DNA: TGTGCCACCAGCAGAGATAGATTGAACACCGGGGAGCTGTTTTTT. It yields the protein CATSRDRLNTGELFF.

J is TRBJ2-1 and V is TRBV7-9; the match to TRBD2 covers 13 bases. The CDR3 is made up of 17 amino acids. The germline gives CDR1 SEHNR, CDR2 FQNEAQ (reference sequence). The V segment lost 2 bases and the J segment 6 bases; nucleotides outside the gene matches: 7. CDR3 region: CASSLRTSGRRGNEQFF. The CDR3 DNA follows: TGTGCCAGCAGCTTACGGACTAGCGGGAGACGGGGCAATGAGCAGTTCTTC.

Only a few counts were recorded for this clonotype. V gene TRBV27 combines with J gene TRBJ1-2; D unresolved. Trimming stripped 6 bases from V and 5 bases from J, with 10 bases between. CDR3 length: 12 amino acids. Germline CDR1 and CDR2: MNHEY and SMNVEV (reference sequence). For the CDR3, the DNA is TGTGCCAGCAGACATAACCTATATGGCTACACCTTC. Translating it yields CASRHNLYGYTF.

This clonotype has ten or more counts. This chain links TRBV2 with TRBJ2-4, with D possibly being TRBD2 (5 bases). CDR1 is SNHLY and CDR2 is FYNNEI in the germline V gene. The CDR3 extends over 17 amino acids. The V end was cut by 0 bases, the J end by 1 base, with 13 bases between. The CDR3 DNA is TGTGCCAGCAGTGAAGCGCTTCTTGGCGGGGCCAAAAACATTCAGTACTTC. Translating it yields CASSEALLGGAKNIQYF.

This chain connects TRBV12-3 or TRBV12-4 to TRBJ2-7; D is perhaps TRBD1 or TRBD2 (5 bases each). The ends were cut back, 3 bases at V and 10 bases at J, with 10 bases in the middle. CDR3 length: 11 residues. For the CDR3, the DNA is TGTGCCAGCAGTTTGGGGGATCCCCAGTACTTC. It translates to CASSLGDPQYF.

This clonotype came up a few times. The chain employs TRBV29-1 and TRBJ2-3; D unclear. V gave up 3 bases and J gave up 0 bases, with 7 bases separating them. This CDR3 contains 13 residues. CDR1 is SQVTM and CDR2 is ANQGSEA in the germline V gene. In DNA form, the CDR3 reads TGCAGCGTTGATAACCTTAGCACAGATACGCAGTATTTT. Encoded protein: CSVDNLSTDTQYF.

There are many counts of this clonotype. The V and J genes are TRBV5-1 and TRBJ2-7; D not certain. This CDR3 is built from 14 residues. Germline CDR1 is SGHRS and CDR2 is YFSETQ. The V gene lost 0 bases and the J gene lost 2 bases, with 9 bases spanning the gap. CDR3 in amino acids: CASSLEGQTYEQYF. Written as DNA, the CDR3 is TGCGCCAGCAGCTTGGAAGGTCAGACCTACGAGCAGTACTTC.

This clonotype was seen a few times. The V gene is TRBV6-1, the J gene TRBJ1-2; no reliable D call. The CDR3 is 12 residues long. Looked up from germline, CDR1 is MNHNS and CDR2 is SASEGT. V lost 1 base and J 5 bases, leaving 5 bases between the germline ends. DNA for the CDR3: TGTGCCAGCAGTGAAGAAGGTTATGGCTACACCTTC. It codes for CASSEEGYGYTF.

In its sample, this clonotype was seen a few times. The chain has TRBV29-1 and TRBJ2-7; TRBD1 aligns across 7 bases. This CDR3 is 14 amino acids long. Losses at the gene ends were 0 bases for V and 3 bases for J; bases not matched to a gene: 5. CDR1 is SQVTM and CDR2 is ANQGSEA in the germline V gene. CDR3 coding DNA: TGCAGCGTTGAAGAAGGGGGCGAGATCTACGAGCAGTACTTC. Translation gives CSVEEGGEIYEQYF.

This clonotype turned up a few times. The chain's CDR3 is CASSYQGPIDEQFF. The CDR3 DNA reads as TGTGCCAGCAGCTACCAGGGACCCATCGATGAGCAGTTCTTC. The chain links TRBV7-3 to TRBJ2-1; the D call may be TRBD1 or TRBD2 (5 bases each). The CDR3 covers 14 residues. CDR1 is SGHTA and CDR2 is FQGTGA in the germline V gene. V was pared by 4 bases and J by 8 bases, with 15 bases between.